This entry lists 24 T cell receptor beta chains sequenced from one sample in a study of blood T cells in healthy people across ages. A second about 6 to 11 cycle PCR used barcoded and J-beta primers. MiXCR, applied by TCRdb to the 5' RACE reads, yields one record per CDR3 protein. The profile covers 870,000 or so distinct CDR3 sequences, with around 30% appearing a single time and roughly 17% taken by the ten largest. The material sequenced was blood. The receptors were gathered from a woman of 80 years or more in good health.

This clonotype was observed a few times. The junction departs from germline at one end; a sequencing error may be responsible. The chain is built from TRBV7-2 and TRBJ2-4; a possible D gene is TRBD2 (5 bases). This CDR3 has 12 amino acids. Germline assignment: CDR1 SGHTA and CDR2 FQGNSA. The CDR3 DNA reads as TGCGCCAGCAGCTTAGCGCTAGTCACCCAGTACTTC. As protein: CASSLALVTQYF.

This clonotype was counted a few times. This may arise from a read error, as a much more abundant clone is one base away. This rearrangement joins TRBV18 to TRBJ2-1, with a weak D call TRBD1 (6 bases). Germline CDR1 and CDR2: KGHSH and LQKENI. CDR3 size: 15 residues. V lost 8 bases to trimming and J lost 4 bases, with 18 bases between them. This CDR3 reads CASPPMWTEYNEQFF. The CDR3 region has the DNA TGTGCCAGCCCCCCAATGTGGACAGAGTACAATGAGCAGTTCTTC.

Remarks on this clonotype: The junction differs from germline at one of its ends, possibly a read error. The genes are TRBV6-2 or TRBV6-3 and TRBJ2-7; D may be TRBD2 (5 bases). The CDR3 extends over 14 amino acids. Germline V gives CDR1 MNHEY, CDR2 SVGEGT. CDR3 nucleotides: TGTGCCAGCAGTTCGAGGGTTGAGTTTTACGGGCAGTACTTC. This sequence encodes CASSSRVEFYGQYF.

In its sample, this clonotype was seen many times. This chain uses TRBV12-3 or TRBV12-4 with TRBJ1-2; no definite D call. Deletions cut 4 bases from V and 3 bases from J, with 12 bases between. CDR3 size: 14 residues. CDR3 nucleotide sequence: TGTGCCAGCAGTTCCCGAAGGAGTTACTATGGCTACACCTTC. Translation gives CASSSRRSYYGYTF.

This clonotype was recorded at least ten times. The V call is TRBV11-2, the J call TRBJ2-7; TRBD2 might be the D (5 bases). The CDR3 contains 15 residues. V lost 4 bases and J 4 bases, leaving 17 bases between the germline ends. Germline V gives CDR1 SGHAT, CDR2 FQNNGV. CDR3 bases: TGTGCCAGCAGCTCCTTCGGGAATCGGGAATACGAGCAGTACTTC. Translating gives CASSSFGNREYEQYF.

This clonotype came up many times. V usage is TRBV5-1 and J usage is TRBJ2-3; TRBD2 matches 7 bases. Unmatched junction bases numbered 10, after V lost 0 bases and J lost 0 bases. Germline CDR1 reads SGHRS; CDR2 reads YFSETQ. The CDR3 length is 18 residues. CDR3: CASSLGVRGISSTDTQYF. Written as DNA, the CDR3 is TGCGCCAGCAGCTTGGGCGTGCGGGGGATTTCTAGCACAGATACGCAGTATTTT.

A few counts support this clonotype. The chain is built from TRBV6-2 or TRBV6-3 and TRBJ2-3; the D gene is possibly TRBD2 (7 bases). V lost 3 bases to trimming and J lost 2 bases, with 15 bases between them. Germline assignment: CDR1 MNHEY and CDR2 SVGEGT. The CDR3 loop spans 16 amino acids. The chain's CDR3 is CASSYEAGAITDTQYF. DNA for the CDR3: TGTGCCAGCAGTTATGAGGCGGGGGCCATCACAGATACGCAGTATTTT.

At least ten counts were recorded for this clonotype. The CDR3 sequence: CASSLMAAGYNEQFF. The CDR3 DNA follows: TGCGCCAGCAGCCTCATGGCGGCAGGCTACAATGAGCAGTTCTTC. The chain links TRBV5-1 to TRBJ2-1, with D unclear. Per germline, CDR1 SGHRS and CDR2 YFSETQ. The CDR3 is made up of 15 amino acids. Between the trimmed V and J ends, which lost 4 bases and 3 bases, there was a span of 14 bases.

This clonotype was observed a few times. The genes are TRBV4-3 and TRBJ1-3; 8 bases agree with TRBD1. Germline CDR1 reads LGHNA; CDR2 reads YSLEER. The CDR3 is 15 residues long. The V and J ends lost 3 bases and 2 bases, in that order; junction bases with no gene match: 3. The CDR3, as DNA: TGCGCCAGCAGCCAGAGGACAGGGCCTGGAAACACCATATATTTT. Encoded protein: CASSQRTGPGNTIYF.

This clonotype was picked up a small number of times. The chain has TRBV20-1 and TRBJ1-1; TRBD1 matches 7 bases. Germline loops: CDR1 DFQATT, CDR2 SNEGSKA (reference sequence). V lost 5 bases to trimming and J lost 3 bases; unmatched junction nucleotides: 12. The CDR3 is 15 amino acids. The CDR3 reads CSAPGTAFWDTEAFF. The CDR3 nucleotides read TGCAGTGCTCCTGGGACAGCGTTTTGGGACACTGAAGCTTTCTTT.

This clonotype was seen at least ten times. The V and J genes are TRBV7-2 and TRBJ2-3, with no clear D. CDR1 and CDR2 (germline): SGHTA, FQGNSA. The CDR3 runs to 14 residues. V was pared by 7 bases and J by 4 bases, with 15 bases between. Here the CDR3 DNA reads TGTGCCAGCACCTGGGCAGTAAGGTCAGATACGCAGTATTTT. It translates to CASTWAVRSDTQYF.

This clonotype was detected only once. The chain has TRBV7-2 and TRBJ2-1; 11 nucleotides match TRBD2. CDR3 size: 18 residues. The V and J ends lost 4 bases and 10 bases, in that order; junction bases with no gene match: 18. Germline V CDR1 and CDR2: SGHTA, FQGNSA. CDR3 amino acids: CASSWGLAGGLSYSEQFF. The CDR3 nucleotides read TGTGCCAGCAGCTGGGGTCTAGCGGGGGGCCTCTCCTACAGCGAGCAGTTCTTC.

The genes are TRBV5-1 and TRBJ2-6; no definite D call. CDR3 length equals 16 residues. Looked up from germline, CDR1 is SGHRS and CDR2 is YFSETQ. Deletions cut 7 bases from V and 3 bases from J, with 17 bases between. The CDR3 nucleotides are TGCGCCAGCTCTGGCTTGTATTGGTTTGGGGCCAACGTCCTGACTTTC. It encodes CASSGLYWFGANVLTF.

This clonotype was observed at least ten times. The V gene is TRBV5-1, the J gene TRBJ2-1; D call uncertain. The CDR3 sequence is 16 residues long. Per germline, CDR1 SGHRS and CDR2 YFSETQ. V was pared by 0 bases and J by 0 bases, with 10 bases between. CDR3 DNA: TGCGCCAGCAGCTTGGTCCCGCAGAGCTCCTACAATGAGCAGTTCTTC. This sequence encodes CASSLVPQSSYNEQFF.

This clonotype was seen many times. The J gene is TRBJ2-5, the V gene TRBV7-8; D call uncertain. The CDR3 extends over 14 amino acids. Trimming pared 1 base from V and 3 bases from J, leaving 9 bases between. Germline CDR1 SGHVS, CDR2 FQNEAQ. In DNA form, the CDR3 reads TGTGCCAGCAGCTTAGATGAGAGGAAAGAGACCCAGTACTTC. This codes for CASSLDERKETQYF.

This clonotype was seen only a few times. The V gene is TRBV6-2 or TRBV6-3, the J gene TRBJ1-5; no clear D. The CDR3 spans 16 residues. V was pared by 2 bases and J by 1 base, with 12 bases between. CDR1 MNHEY and CDR2 SVGEGT come from the germline V gene. CDR3 nucleotide sequence: TGTGCCAGCAGTTACGTAGGCGGAATGAGCAATCAGCCCCAGCATTTT. The encoded protein is CASSYVGGMSNQPQHF.

Points on this clonotype: A much larger clone differs by one base, so this may be a read error. This rearrangement joins TRBV6-1 to TRBJ1-2, with D unresolved. Germline CDR1 reads MNHNS; CDR2 reads SASEGT. The CDR3 is made up of 15 amino acids. The ends were cut back, 7 bases at V and 0 bases at J, with 15 bases in the middle. The CDR3 protein is CASTEPQITNYGYTF. The CDR3 DNA follows: TGTGCCAGCACTGAGCCGCAGATAACTAACTATGGCTACACCTTC.

As concerns this clonotype: This may arise from a read error, as a much more abundant clone is one base away. The chain couples TRBV5-1 to TRBJ2-4, with D possibly being TRBD2 (6 bases). The germline gives CDR1 SGHRS, CDR2 YFSETQ. Trimming took 4 bases from V and 13 from J, leaving 24 bases between them. CDR3 length: 15 amino acids. CDR3 coding DNA: TGCGCCAGCAGCGAGGGCCTTTTGGGGGGAGAAGAGCAGTACTTC. Protein: CASSEGLLGGEEQYF.

This clonotype occurred many times. Possible read error: a much larger clone is one base away. The rearrangement links TRBV7-9 to TRBJ2-3; D not certain. The germline CDR1 and CDR2 sequences are SEHNR and FQNEAQ (reference sequence). Trimming took off 8 bases at V and 2 bases at J, with 8 bases between the two ends. The length of the CDR3 is 12 residues. The CDR3 bases are TGTGCCAGCGGCTCCTACACAGATACGCAGTATTTT. This sequence encodes CASGSYTDTQYF.

This clonotype was detected only a few times. This sequence joins TRBV28 and TRBJ1-2; 9 nucleotides match TRBD1. V shed 7 bases and J 8 bases; nucleotides not matched to a gene: 14. The germline V gene has CDR1 MDHEN and CDR2 SYDVKM. This CDR3 is 15 amino acids long. The CDR3 reads CASTQFGQGISGYTF. The CDR3, as DNA: TGTGCCAGCACACAATTCGGACAGGGGATCTCAGGCTACACCTTC.

This clonotype came up many times. The genes are TRBV6-6 and TRBJ1-2; tentative D call: TRBD1 (6 bases). The CDR3 covers 17 residues. CDR1 and CDR2 (germline): MNHNY, SVGAGI (reference sequence). V lost 0 bases and J lost 3, with 17 bases in between. The CDR3 spells CASSYSGGGGSDYGYTF. The CDR3 DNA follows: TGTGCCAGCAGTTACTCGGGAGGGGGGGGAAGCGACTATGGCTACACCTTC.

This clonotype was recorded at least ten times. The chain uses TRBV7-6 and TRBJ2-7; TRBD1 is a possible D gene (7 bases). Germline assignment: CDR1 SGHVS and CDR2 FNYEAQ. V lost 1 base and J lost 2, with 12 bases in between. The length of the CDR3 is 15 residues. This CDR3 is CASSLGGTEPYEQYF. Written as DNA, the CDR3 is TGTGCCAGCAGCTTAGGCGGGACAGAGCCCTACGAGCAGTACTTC.

There are many counts of this clonotype. V and J are TRBV6-5 and TRBJ1-2; 7 nucleotides match TRBD1. The CDR3 has 13 amino acids. V lost 2 bases to trimming and J lost 8 bases; unmatched junction nucleotides: 5. The germline V gene has CDR1 MNHEY and CDR2 SVGAGI. DNA of the CDR3: TGTGCCAGCAGTTACGACAGGGATGCCGGCTACACCTTC. Protein: CASSYDRDAGYTF.

This clonotype showed up many times. This rearrangement joins TRBV3-1 to TRBJ2-1; D is undetermined. In germline, CDR1 is LGHDT, CDR2 YNNKEL (reference sequence). Trimming stripped 2 bases from V and 12 bases from J, with 14 bases between. This CDR3 spans 13 amino acids. This CDR3 reads CASSQNDRAWQFF. In DNA, the CDR3 is TGTGCCAGCAGCCAAAATGACCGCGCATGGCAGTTCTTC.